This note documents a single TCR beta chain sequence. This clone was seen more than once but under ten times. Its antigen is unknown. The record has no base qualities; no much larger clone is one base away. This sample was taken from a study of cytomegalovirus exposure and HLA in healthy donors (dated by TCRdb to the late 2010s). Broadly, across the study: In an earlier analysis of 550 to 750 of the donors, less than 350 Gb of sequence data and about 110 million unique TCR beta sequences from about 190 million T cells were reported. A later genetic analysis used genome-wide SNP genotypes for about 55% of the 666 donors, treating that subset as a discovery cohort. Across around 400 genotyped donors of the cohort, an average of approximately 240,000 unique TCR beta nucleotide sequences per donor were sequenced, and roughly 18% of those sequences were non-productive. Typing coverage differed by locus: A, B, C, DRB1 and DQB1 were typed in about 620-640 donors, DQA1 in about 510, DPA1 in 600 to 610, and DPB1 in about 450. Donor age, sex, ethnicity and CMV serostatus were collected together with the repertoire data. The study aimed to test whether cataloging public T cell receptors could reveal signatures of past pathogen exposure. Several DR-DQ haplotypes were handled as single units for association and clustering, since linkage in the cohort was strong. Every repertoire in the discovery cohort had been generated on one and the same sequencing platform. In a later analysis, previously published TCR beta repertoires from 500 to 750 donors were re-analyzed and high-resolution HLA genotyping was added so that TCR occurrence patterns could be studied. The genetic ancestry cluster associated with self-reported Caucasian donors included roughly 84% of the approximately 430 genotyped donors. To decide whether each TCR beta V gene segment behaved as functional or pseudogenic, an earlier analysis of fewer than 750 of the donors relied on high-throughput TCR beta sequencing. Rather than using new phenotypic data, the later analysis identified candidate immune exposures from TCR beta sequences and from how often those sequences occurred across donors. Using immunosequencing, the study profiled T cell repertoires from 666 subjects and related those repertoires to cytomegalovirus serostatus. HLA typing included class I and class II loci at four-digit resolution. Besides the first cohort of around 700 subjects, a separate validation cohort made up of over 100 different subjects was used. Roughly 300 gigabases of sequencing data and roughly 81 million unique TCR sequences made up an early release that covered some 640 HLA-typed donors. To predict cytomegalovirus infection status, the study brought together high-throughput TCR immunosequencing, statistical association of individual TCRs with disease status, and machine learning.

The cohort was made up of 500 to 800 healthy bone marrow donors. At the time of sampling, every cohort member was nominally healthy, though immune exposures that went unrecorded were likely present. The donor was CMV seronegative and was included in the group of 352 seronegative cohort members. A peripheral blood sample was collected from each donor, and TCR beta sequencing was performed on peripheral blood mononuclear cells. The Qiagen DNeasy Blood Extraction Kit was used to extract genomic DNA from the blood cell samples. The CDR3 has 11 amino acids, counting the end cysteine and phenylalanine. The entry retains the CDR3 DNA only, 33 bases that are in frame from base 1. At the junction V is shortened by 5 bases and J by 3 bases, with 4 bases in between. In the germline V gene, CDR1 corresponds to SGHVS and CDR2 to FQNEAQ. Broad study findings and their caveats: Because counts were too low, seventeen rarely observed V segments, including chromosome 9 orphons, were excluded from the earlier analysis of 587 of the donors. A later analysis found that HLA-associated TCR beta chains were more clonally expanded and had lower generation probabilities than equally common non-associated chains. In the study, approximately 160 TCR beta chains were listed as associated with cytomegalovirus. According to the authors, the approach could potentially be generalized to other disease states and immunological phenotypes. While some public TCRs were present in many individuals, most TCR sequences turned up only very rarely across donors. A later genetic analysis reported fewer N-insertions in productive TCRs among donors in an Asian-associated ancestry cluster than the roughly 700-donor mean. Correlated functional status among segregating V segments might be attributable to linkage disequilibrium, but an unknown experimental factor could not be ruled out. A later analysis found that TCR association rates varied across HLA loci, with DRB1 alleles showing the most associated TCRs and HLA-C alleles the fewest. A later analysis found that most CMV-associated TCR beta chains appeared HLA-restricted, with HLA associations seemingly driven largely by CMV exposure. The only immune exposure information available for the cohort was CMV serostatus. A later genetic analysis associated a missense DCLRE1C variant with V-gene and J-gene trimming of TCR beta chains, and an independent cohort replicated the association. Specific HLA alleles were associated with 15,000 to 20,000 TCR beta sequences at a false discovery rate of 0.05 in a later analysis. HLA typing was unavailable for some donors at each locus, so association tests used only the typed subset. When HLA alleles, especially DR and DQ, strongly co-occurred, TCR associations were difficult to assign to individual alleles. The sequencing pipeline was judged likely to have produced a cluster of highly shared sequence variants as a technical artifact. Only TCR beta chains were sequenced in this cohort, and the absence of alpha or paired-chain data limited detectable features. The presence/absence analyses assumed that sequencing depth was roughly uniform across donors, and that assumption may not be true. A further reported finding was that TCR beta sequences accurately predicted the HLA-A and HLA-B alleles for most subjects in the first cohort. In vitro tests confirmed that a few of the cytomegalovirus-associated TCR beta chains recognize cytomegalovirus antigens. Broadly in line with IMGT annotations, most TCR beta V segments showed up in productive rearrangements about 87% or about 30% of the time in an earlier analysis of several hundred of the donors. In both the original and validation cohorts, the classifier was reported to diagnose cytomegalovirus status with high specificity and sensitivity. According to a later analysis, parvovirus B19, influenza, CMV and Epstein-Barr virus appeared linked to several top co-occurrence clusters. The 87-base-pair reads could not distinguish some IMGT-functional V segments, including TRBV6-2 and TRBV6-3, so those segments were excluded.

Preparation of the library involved the immunoSEQ multiplex PCR assay. A mixture of 60 forward primers for TCR Vbeta segments and 13 reverse primers for TCR Jbeta segments was used in the multiplex PCR. The CDR3 region of rearranged TCR beta genes was amplified from genomic DNA with a multiplex PCR assay. The Illumina HiSeq System was used to sequence the amplified TCR beta libraries as 87-base-pair reads. The paper's data handling went like this. Across the 670 or so repertoires, a later analysis counted 75 million to 90 million unique TCR beta chains, approximately 12 million of which were shared by at least two donors. A nearest-neighbor algorithm error-corrected the raw reads and collapsed the reads into unique sequences, merging closely related sequences to remove PCR and sequencing errors. V, D and J gene segments were assigned by aligning CDR3 sequences to IMGT reference sequences. For a sequence to be retained, a match of at least six nucleotides to both a V gene segment and a J gene segment was required. Rearrangements were classified as productive when the CDR3 lacked stop codons and remained in frame with V and J, and all other rearrangements were classified as non-productive. Following IMGT convention, CDR3 was defined as the stretch from the second conserved V-encoded cysteine up to the conserved J-encoded phenylalanine. In an earlier analysis of more than 550 of the donors, sequences lacking an unambiguous match to a single V gene segment were excluded. An earlier analysis of a few hundred of the donors classified V segments as functional when productive rearrangements were above 56.7% and as segregating when the standard deviation between donors was above 5%. A statistical classification framework was built for diagnosing cytomegalovirus status from the catalog of TCR beta chain sequences. V and J gene assignment, in a later analysis, came from comparing TCR nucleotide sequences with IMGT/GENE-DB human TR gene sequences. The TCRdist pipeline was used in a later analysis to assign CDR3 sequences and most-parsimonious VDJ recombination scenarios. In a later analysis, every TCR beta chain was defined by the combination of its CDR3 amino acid sequence and its V-gene family, and reads without a unique V-gene family were dropped. In a later analysis, several hundred highly shared, low-generation-probability nucleotide sequences were removed to address suspected cross-contamination and a sequencing artifact. In a later analysis, a clonal expansion index for each public chain was calculated from normalized within-repertoire ranks of inferred template counts. A later analysis computed generation probabilities with a VDJ recombination model fitted to out-of-frame rearrangements, and checked the results against IGoR. Hypergeometric tests were used in a later analysis to score TCR-TCR, TCR-HLA and TCR-CMV co-occurrence, with a repertoire-size bias correction applied to the TCR pairs. False discovery rates were estimated in a later analysis by permuting HLA or CMV assignments 20 times. A later analysis grouped co-occurring TCRs with DBSCAN, adding TCRdist sequence similarity when clustering within HLA-allele-positive subsets. Repertoires with fewer than 30,000 or more than 120,000 public chains, plus five repertoires with anomalous nucleotide sharing, were excluded from co-occurrence clustering. TCRdb stores this immuneACCESS table with in-frame sequences only. Part of the clones is absent; in the studies checked, under half of the shortfall reflects unresolved V genes, and no reason is known for the rest. The D gene and trimming were derived from the DNA, and the V and J assignments and clone size from that table. The sample table shows 130,000 or so clones, and over 70% are seen once. The top ten clonotypes cover 1.5% of the sample.

Specimen: PBMCs. Here the chain combines TRBV7-8 and TRBJ1-1; the D gene lacks a confident call. This TCR was sampled from a woman aged 18-29 years in good health and CMV-seronegative. The CDR3 protein sequence reads: CASSPYTEAFF. The sequenced DNA is TGTGCCAGCAGCCCTTACACTGAAGCTTTCTTT.